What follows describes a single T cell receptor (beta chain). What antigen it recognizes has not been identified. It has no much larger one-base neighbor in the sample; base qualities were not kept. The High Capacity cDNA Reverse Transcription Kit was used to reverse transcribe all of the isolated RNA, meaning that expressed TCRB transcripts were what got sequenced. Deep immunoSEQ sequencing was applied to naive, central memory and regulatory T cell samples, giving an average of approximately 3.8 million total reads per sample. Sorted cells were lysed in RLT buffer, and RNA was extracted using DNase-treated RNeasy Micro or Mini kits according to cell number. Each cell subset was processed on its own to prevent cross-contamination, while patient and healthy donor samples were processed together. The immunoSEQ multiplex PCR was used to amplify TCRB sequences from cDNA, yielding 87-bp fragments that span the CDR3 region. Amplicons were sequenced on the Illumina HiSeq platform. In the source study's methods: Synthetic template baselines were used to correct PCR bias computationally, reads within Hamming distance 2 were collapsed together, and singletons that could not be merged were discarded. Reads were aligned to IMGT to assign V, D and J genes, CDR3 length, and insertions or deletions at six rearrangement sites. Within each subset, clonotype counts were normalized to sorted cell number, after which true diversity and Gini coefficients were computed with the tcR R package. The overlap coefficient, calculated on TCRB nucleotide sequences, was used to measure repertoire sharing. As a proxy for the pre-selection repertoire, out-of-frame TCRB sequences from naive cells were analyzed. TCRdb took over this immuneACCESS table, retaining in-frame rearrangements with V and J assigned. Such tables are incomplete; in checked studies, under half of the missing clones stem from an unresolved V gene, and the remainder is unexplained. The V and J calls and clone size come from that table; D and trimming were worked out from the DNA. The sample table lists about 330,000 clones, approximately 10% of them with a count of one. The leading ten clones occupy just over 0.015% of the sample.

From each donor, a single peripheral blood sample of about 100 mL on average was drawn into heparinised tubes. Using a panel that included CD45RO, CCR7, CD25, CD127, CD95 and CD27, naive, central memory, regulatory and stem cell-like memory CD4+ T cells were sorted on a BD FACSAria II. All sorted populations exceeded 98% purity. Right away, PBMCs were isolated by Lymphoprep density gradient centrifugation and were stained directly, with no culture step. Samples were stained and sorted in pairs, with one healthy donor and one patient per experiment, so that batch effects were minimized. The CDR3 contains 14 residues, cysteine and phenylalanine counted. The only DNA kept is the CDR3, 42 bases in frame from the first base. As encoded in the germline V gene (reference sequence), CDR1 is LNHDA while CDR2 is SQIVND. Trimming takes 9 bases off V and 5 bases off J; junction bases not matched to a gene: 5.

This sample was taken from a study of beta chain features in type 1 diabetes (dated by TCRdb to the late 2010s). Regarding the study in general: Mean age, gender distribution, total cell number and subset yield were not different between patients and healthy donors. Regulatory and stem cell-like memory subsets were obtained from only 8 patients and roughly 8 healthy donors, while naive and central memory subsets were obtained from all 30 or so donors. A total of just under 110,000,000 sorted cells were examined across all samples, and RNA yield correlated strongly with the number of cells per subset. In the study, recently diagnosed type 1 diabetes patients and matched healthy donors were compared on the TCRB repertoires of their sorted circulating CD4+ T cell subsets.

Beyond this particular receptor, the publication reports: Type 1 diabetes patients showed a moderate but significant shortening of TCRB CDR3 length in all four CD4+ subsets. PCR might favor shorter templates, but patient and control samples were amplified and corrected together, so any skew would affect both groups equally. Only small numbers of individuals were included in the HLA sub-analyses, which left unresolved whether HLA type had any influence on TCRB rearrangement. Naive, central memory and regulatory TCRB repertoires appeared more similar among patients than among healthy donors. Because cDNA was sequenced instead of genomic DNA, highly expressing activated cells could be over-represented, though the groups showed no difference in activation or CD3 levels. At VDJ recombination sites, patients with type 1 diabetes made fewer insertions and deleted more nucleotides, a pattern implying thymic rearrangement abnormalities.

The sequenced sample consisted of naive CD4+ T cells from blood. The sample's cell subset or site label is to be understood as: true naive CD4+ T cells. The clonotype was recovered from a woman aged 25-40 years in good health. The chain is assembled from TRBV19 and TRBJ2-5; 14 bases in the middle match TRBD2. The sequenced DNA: TGTGCCAGCTCGACTAGCGGGAGGGTGGAGACCCAGTACTTC. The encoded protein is CASSTSGRVETQYF.